A selection of T cell receptor beta chains follows, all from one sample in a study of CD4+ T cells in melanoma. TCRdb's table, derived via immunoSEQ multiplex PCR, lists solely in-frame clones and lacks some. The repertoire holds around 130,000 clones, with about nine tenths as singletons. The receptors derive from a human donor with melanoma. Each CDR3 is given with its conserved first and last residue. The D gene is left open where the match is weak. Not all rows give a size; the values are once, few, many and, for expanded clones, a class.

D gene,V gene,J gene,clone size,CDR3 DNA,CDR3 protein
.,TRBV6-5,TRBJ1-1,.,TGTGCCAGCAGCCCTTTCGGGGCTTACTCCACTGAAGCTTTCTTT,CASSPFGAYSTEAFF
.,TRBV7-3,TRBJ2-5,.,TGTGCCAGCAGCCGTAGCGTCTCCGAGACCCAGTACTTC,CASSRSVSETQYF
.,TRBV4-1,TRBJ2-1,.,TGCGCCAGCACCCCCGGTGGCGGCGGCTCCTACAATGAGCAGTTCTTC,CASTPGGGGSYNEQFF
TRBD2,TRBV7-9,TRBJ2-1,.,TGTGCCAGCAGCCTCGGGACTAGCGGGTACAATGAGCAGTTCTTC,CASSLGTSGYNEQFF
.,TRBV5-1,TRBJ1-4,.,TGCGCCAGCAGCCCCCGCGGGGACGGGACTAATGAAAAACTGTTTTTT,CASSPRGDGTNEKLFF
.,TRBV4-1,TRBJ2-3,.,TGCGCCAGCAGCCCCTGGACCGGGGAGGATACGCAGTATTTT,CASSPWTGEDTQYF
.,TRBV27,TRBJ1-2,.,TGTGCCAGCAGTTTAACTCTTGGGGATGGCTACACCTTC,CASSLTLGDGYTF
.,TRBV19,TRBJ1-6,once,TGTGCCAGTAAGGCTCAGATGGGATCACCCCTCCACTTT,CASKAQMGSPLHF
.,TRBV7-9,TRBJ1-6,.,TGTGCCAGCAGCGACATTCTCTCCTGGGAGTTGGGATCACCCCTCCACTTT,CASSDILSWELGSPLHF
.,TRBV13,TRBJ1-2,.,TGTGCCAGCAGCCGGCTTTATGGGGCGGGAAGTAACTATGGCTACACCTTC,CASSRLYGAGSNYGYTF
TRBD1,TRBV4-1,TRBJ2-4,.,TGCGCCAGCAGCACTGCCGGGACAGGGAAAAACATTCAGTACTTC,CASSTAGTGKNIQYF
TRBD1,TRBV6-6,TRBJ1-2,.,TGTGCCAGCATCCCAGGGACAGGGACATCGCGCGGCTACACCTTC,CASIPGTGTSRGYTF
TRBD1,TRBV5-1,TRBJ2-3,.,TGCGCCAGCAGCTCGGGACAGGGAGGGGGGGATACGCAGTATTTT,CASSSGQGGGDTQYF
.,TRBV9,TRBJ2-7,few,TGTGCCAGCAGCGAGGACTTGGTTAGCTACGAGCAGTACTTC,CASSEDLVSYEQYF
.,TRBV5-1,TRBJ1-1,.,TGCGCCAGCAGCTACGACGGGAACACTGAAGCTTTCTTT,CASSYDGNTEAFF
.,TRBV7-9,TRBJ2-1,.,TGTGCCAGCAGCCTCCCACCCTCCTACAATGAGCAGTTCTTC,CASSLPPSYNEQFF
.,TRBV10-1,TRBJ2-3,.,TGCGCCAGCAGTGAAAGTTGGGCCTGGGCAGATACGCAGTATTTT,CASSESWAWADTQYF
.,TRBV6-1,TRBJ1-1,.,TGTGCCAGCAGCCCCCGGGGGGACACTGAAGCTTTCTTT,CASSPRGDTEAFF
.,TRBV6-4,TRBJ1-2,.,TGTGCCAGCAGTGATCCACGGGGGGCCAGGTTGAGGAACTATGGCTACACCTTC,CASSDPRGARLRNYGYTF
TRBD1,TRBV7-2,TRBJ1-5,.,TGTGCCAGCAGCGTAACCTCCGGGACAGGGGCATGGCCCCAGCATTTT,CASSVTSGTGAWPQHF
.,TRBV4-1,TRBJ2-3,.,TGCGCCAGCAGCCAAGAACCTCCGGGACATTTTAGCACAGATACGCAGTATTTT,CASSQEPPGHFSTDTQYF
.,TRBV7-9,TRBJ1-1,.,TGTGCCAGCAGCCTTCCGGCCACAAACACTGAAGCTTTCTTT,CASSLPATNTEAFF
.,TRBV5-1,TRBJ2-3,.,TGCGCCAGCAGCCTGGAACTGTCGTATCGGGGGGCTGATACGCAGTATTTT,CASSLELSYRGADTQYF
.,TRBV7-8,TRBJ2-5,.,TGTGCCAGCAGCCCGGGTGGGGTTTGGGTGACCCAGTACTTC,CASSPGGVWVTQYF
TRBD1,TRBV6-6,TRBJ1-2,.,TGTGCCAGCAGTGACAGGGTGGATGGCTACACCTTC,CASSDRVDGYTF
TRBD1,TRBV5-1,TRBJ2-5,.,TGCGCCAGCAGCTCGGGACAGGGGATTGGGCAAGAGACCCAGTACTTC,CASSSGQGIGQETQYF
.,TRBV7-9,TRBJ2-5,.,TGTGCCAGCAGCCGTCACGGAGGACTACGGACAATTCAAGAGACCCAGTACTTC,CASSRHGGLRTIQETQYF
.,TRBV18,TRBJ1-2,.,TGTGCCAGCTCACCAAGTGCCGGGGCAGGGGGCTACACCTTC,CASSPSAGAGGYTF
.,TRBV6-6,TRBJ2-2,.,TGTGCCAGCCACTCGACACTCAACACCGGGGAGCTGTTTTTT,CASHSTLNTGELFF
.,TRBV6-5,TRBJ1-4,.,TGTGCCAGCAGGAAACGGCTTGCAACTAATGAAAAACTGTTTTTT,CASRKRLATNEKLFF
.,TRBV5-1,TRBJ2-1,.,TGCGCCAGCAGCAAGGTCGCAGGGGTAGAGGCTGAGCAGTTCTTC,CASSKVAGVEAEQFF
TRBD1,TRBV7-3,TRBJ2-3,.,TGTGCCAGCAGCACAGGGGCCACAGATACGCAGTATTTT,CASSTGATDTQYF
.,TRBV5-4,TRBJ2-2,.,TGTGCCAGCAGCTCTCCCAAGCGGATTACTTACACCGGGGAGCTGTTTTTT,CASSSPKRITYTGELFF
.,TRBV27,TRBJ2-1,.,TGTGCCAGCAGTTTATCGTTCTGGGGGGGCAACAATGAGCAGTTCTTC,CASSLSFWGGNNEQFF
TRBD2,TRBV7-2,TRBJ2-4,once,TGTGCCAGCAGCTTTCCCAGCGGGGGGCTCGTAGCCAAAAACATTCAGTACTTC,CASSFPSGGLVAKNIQYF
TRBD2,TRBV5-1,TRBJ2-3,.,TGCGCCAGCAACGGACTAGGCGTCACAGATACGCAGTATTTT,CASNGLGVTDTQYF
.,TRBV19,TRBJ1-1,.,TGTGCCAGTAGTTACAGGGACGGCGGCACTGAAGCTTTCTTT,CASSYRDGGTEAFF
.,TRBV7-8,TRBJ2-7,.,TGTGCCAGCACCCCCGTCCTTGGGAGCTCCTACGAGCAGTACTTC,CASTPVLGSSYEQYF
TRBD1,TRBV27,TRBJ1-2,.,TGTGCCAGCAGTTTCCCACAGGGGATCGGCTACACCTTC,CASSFPQGIGYTF
TRBD1,TRBV5-4,TRBJ2-6,.,TGTGCCAGCAGTCCAAGGGGGCCGGTTGCTGGGGCCAACGTCCTGACTTTC,CASSPRGPVAGANVLTF
TRBD2,TRBV5-4,TRBJ2-1,.,TGTGCCAGCAGTATGACTAGCGGGGGTTACAATGAGCAGTTCTTC,CASSMTSGGYNEQFF
.,TRBV28,TRBJ1-2,.,TGTGCCAGCAGCGCGATTGCGGGCTATGGCTACACCTTC,CASSAIAGYGYTF
.,TRBV19,TRBJ1-1,.,TGTGCCAGTAGTATAGCGGGGCAGGGGCTCCTCTTT,CASSIAGQGLLF
.,TRBV18,TRBJ1-2,.,TGTGCCAGCTCACCTATTGGGGAGGATTATGGCTACACCTTC,CASSPIGEDYGYTF
TRBD2,TRBV2,TRBJ2-5,.,TGTGCCAGCAAGCAGCGGGGGATACAAGAGACCCAGTACTTC,CASKQRGIQETQYF
.,TRBV5-1,TRBJ1-1,.,TGCGCCAGCAGCTTTGGCCAGGGCGTCGAAGCTTTCTTT,CASSFGQGVEAFF
TRBD1,TRBV2,TRBJ1-1,.,TGTGCCAGCCAAGAGTCAGGGGGAGTGAACACTGAAGCTTTCTTT,CASQESGGVNTEAFF
TRBD1,TRBV5-1,TRBJ1-1,.,TGCGCCAGCAGCTCTGGACAGGCGAACACTGAAGCTTTCTTT,CASSSGQANTEAFF
.,TRBV6-1,TRBJ1-2,.,TGTGCCAGCAGTGACACTCCGAGCAAGATATATGGCTACACCTTC,CASSDTPSKIYGYTF
.,TRBV29-1,TRBJ1-3,.,TGCAGCGTTGCGCCCGGCTCTGGAAACACCATATATTTT,CSVAPGSGNTIYF
.,TRBV18,TRBJ1-1,.,TGTGCCAGCTCACTTAAAGTGGCTGAAGCTTTCTTT,CASSLKVAEAFF
TRBD2,TRBV7-9,TRBJ2-3,.,TGTGCCAGCAGCTTAAGGGCGGGAGAGCTCACTAGCACAGATACGCAGTATTTT,CASSLRAGELTSTDTQYF
.,TRBV5-1,TRBJ1-1,.,TGCGCCAGCAGCTTGGGAGCACTCATGAACACTGAAGCTTTCTTT,CASSLGALMNTEAFF
TRBD1,TRBV9,TRBJ2-7,once,TGTGCCAGCAGCCCACACATCGGACAGGCTTACGAGCAGTACTTC,CASSPHIGQAYEQYF
TRBD1,TRBV2,TRBJ1-6,.,TGTGCCACCGCAGTAAGGACAGGGAATAATTCACCCCTCCACTTT,CATAVRTGNNSPLHF
.,TRBV5-5,TRBJ2-3,.,TGTGCCAGCACCCGGGGTGGGAGCGCGCCCGATACGCAGTATTTT,CASTRGGSAPDTQYF
TRBD1,TRBV6-1,TRBJ1-2,.,TGTGCCAGCAGAACGGGACAGGGTGGACGGGGCTACACCTTC,CASRTGQGGRGYTF
.,TRBV18,TRBJ2-1,.,TGTGCCAGCTCCCGCACGGGGCTAGCAGCGAATGAGCAGTTCTTC,CASSRTGLAANEQFF
.,TRBV25-1,TRBJ2-7,.,TGTGCCAGCAGTGAATCGGGGGGCGAAAAGACCTACGAGCAGTACTTT,CASSESGGEKTYEQYF
.,TRBV9,TRBJ2-1,.,TGTGCCAGCAGCCCCCCCGCCTACAATGAGCAGTTCTTC,CASSPPAYNEQFF